These 20 T cell receptor beta chains share one sample of origin, sequenced in a study of cytomegalovirus exposure and HLA in healthy donors. The study ran its PCR with 60 Vbeta and 13 Jbeta primers. The data were produced by immunoSEQ multiplex PCR, yet TCRdb's version contains in-frame clones alone and is incomplete. The sample lists roughly 120,000 clones; about 75% were seen once. Sequenced sample: PBMCs. The receptors were sampled from a woman aged 40 to 50 in good health and CMV-seropositive.

This clone was seen a handful of times. The rearrangement links TRBV11-2 to TRBJ1-4; the D gene is possibly TRBD1 (6 bases). CDR3 length equals 15 residues. The germline V gene encodes CDR1 SGHAT and CDR2 FQNNGV. The V gene lost 4 bases and the J gene lost 8 bases, with 17 bases spanning the gap. CDR3 amino acids: CASSSLDSIVEKLFF. CDR3 DNA sequence: TGTGCCAGCAGCTCCCTGGACAGCATAGTGGAAAAACTGTTTTTT. Full variable domain (outside the CDR3, taken from reference TRBV11-2 and TRBJ1-4): EAGVAQSPRYKIIEKRQSVAFWCNPISGHATLYWYQQILGQGPKLLIQFQNNGVVDDSQLPKDRFSAERLKGVDSTLKIQPAKLEDSAVYLCASSSLDSIVEKLFFGSGTQLSVL.

The genes are TRBV5-1 and TRBJ2-3, with 7 bases identical to TRBD1. The CDR3 is made up of 14 amino acids. Trimming at V came to 4 bases and at J to 2 bases, leaving 4 bases not matched to a gene. From germline, CDR1 is SGHRS and CDR2 YFSETQ. CDR3 sequence: CASSPGTVTDTQYF. The CDR3 nucleotides are TGCGCCAGCAGCCCAGGGACAGTCACAGATACGCAGTATTTT.

V usage is TRBV6-5 and J usage is TRBJ2-5; tentatively, D is TRBD1 (6 bases). The CDR3 consists of 14 residues. CDR1 MNHEY and CDR2 SVGAGI come from the germline V gene. The V and J ends lost 6 bases and 1 base respectively, with 12 bases between them. The CDR3 here is CASSLRDTQETQYF. The CDR3 DNA follows: TGTGCCAGCAGCCTCCGGGACACCCAAGAGACCCAGTACTTC.

The chain links TRBV6-1 to TRBJ2-3; 7 positions match TRBD1. V lost 6 bases to trimming and J lost 1 base; unmatched junction nucleotides: 4. There are 14 residues in the CDR3. Germline V gene data show CDR1 as MNHNS and CDR2 as SASEGT. CDR3 residues: CASRQGTGTDTQYF. The CDR3 DNA sequence: TGTGCCAGCAGACAGGGGACCGGCACAGATACGCAGTATTTT.

The sample holds one count of this clone. J is TRBJ1-1 and V is TRBV4-1; possible D gene TRBD1, 5 bases. The CDR3 is 14 residues long. Trimming removed 1 base at V and 2 bases at J, with 8 bases between. Per germline, CDR1 MGHRA and CDR2 YSYEKL. As DNA, the CDR3 is TGCGCCAGCAGCCAAGGAGACAGAAACACTGAAGCTTTCTTT. This translates into CASSQGDRNTEAFF.

V and J are TRBV28 and TRBJ1-2; D might be TRBD1 (5 bases). Germline V gene lookup returns CDR1 MDHEN and CDR2 SYDVKM. This CDR3 has 15 residues. V lost 3 bases and J lost 4, with 15 bases in between. The CDR3 sequence is CASSLGRAAVYGYTF. The DNA for the CDR3 is TGTGCCAGCAGTTTGGGCAGGGCGGCGGTCTATGGCTACACCTTC.

This clone was seen a handful of times. This rearrangement joins TRBV27 to TRBJ2-3; D gene unclear. Trimming took off 6 bases at V and 4 bases at J, with 8 bases between the two ends. This CDR3 contains 12 residues. Germline V gives CDR1 MNHEY, CDR2 SMNVEV (reference sequence). The CDR3 loop reads CASSPRPDTQYF. The CDR3 DNA is TGTGCCAGCAGCCCGAGGCCAGATACGCAGTATTTT.

The chain combines TRBV19 with TRBJ1-2; 8 nucleotides align to TRBD1. Germline CDR1 LNHDA, CDR2 SQIVND (reference sequence). The CDR3 covers 13 residues. V shed 7 bases and J 5 bases; nucleotides not matched to a gene: 6. CDR3 bases: TGTGCCAGTACCGAGGACAGGGCTTATGGCTACACCTTC. Translating it yields CASTEDRAYGYTF.

The chain combines TRBV13 with TRBJ2-3; D gene ambiguous. This CDR3 has 12 amino acids. Trimming removed 1 base from V and 6 bases from J, with 5 bases in between. The V gene's germline CDR1 is PRHDT and CDR2 FYEKMQ (reference sequence). Here the CDR3 DNA reads TGTGCCAGCAGCTTAGCTAAGGATACGCAGTATTTT. It is translated as CASSLAKDTQYF.

This clone has just a few counts. The chain carries TRBV7-3 and TRBJ2-2; 7 bases are a match to TRBD2. Trimming cost V 1 base and J 6 bases; bases outside gene matches: 8. This CDR3 is built from 16 residues. Looked up from germline, CDR1 is SGHTA and CDR2 is FQGTGA. CDR3 sequence: CASSLNGGEISGELFF. The DNA of the CDR3 is TGTGCCAGCAGCTTAAATGGGGGGGAGATATCCGGGGAGCTGTTTTTT.

CDR3 residues: CASRDRGARETQYF. CDR3 coding DNA: TGTGCCAGTAGGGACAGGGGCGCTCGGGAGACCCAGTACTTC. This chain links TRBV19 with TRBJ2-5; TRBD1 agrees at 9 bases. In germline, CDR1 is LNHDA, CDR2 SQIVND (reference sequence). The length of the CDR3 is 14 residues. Trimming took 6 bases from V and 5 from J; bases not matched to a gene: 7.

The rearrangement links TRBV5-1 to TRBJ2-7, with TRBD2 as a possible D gene (6 bases). This CDR3 comprises 16 residues. V was trimmed by 4 bases and J by 3 bases, leaving 20 bases between them. CDR1 and CDR2 (germline): SGHRS, YFSETQ. The CDR3 here is CASSLDGGAGSYEQYF. The CDR3 bases are TGCGCCAGCAGCCTGGACGGAGGGGCCGGCAGCTACGAGCAGTACTTC.

The V call is TRBV19, the J call TRBJ2-7; tentative D call: TRBD2 (5 bases). The CDR3 extends over 15 amino acids. CDR1 and CDR2 from the germline V gene are LNHDA and SQIVND (reference sequence). Deletions cut 1 base from V and 0 bases from J, with 10 bases between. This CDR3 reads CASSIGFGISYEQYF. The CDR3 bases are TGTGCCAGTAGTATAGGTTTCGGGATCTCCTACGAGCAGTACTTC.

V gene TRBV13 combines with J gene TRBJ2-3; 7 bases match TRBD1. Germline CDR1 reads PRHDT; CDR2 reads FYEKMQ (reference sequence). V trimming: 0 bases; J trimming: 4 bases; junction bases outside the gene matches: 31. CDR3 length: 24 residues. The CDR3 nucleotides read TGTGCCAGCAGCTTAGGCAGTGGCAGGGGGAGAGTAAAAGGAGGACAGTCGGTGCCAGATACGCAGTATTTT. Protein product: CASSLGSGRGRVKGGQSVPDTQYF.

The chain links TRBV27 to TRBJ2-7; no clear D gene. The CDR3 totals 13 residues. Trimming stripped 0 bases from V and 1 base from J, with 4 bases between. Germline V gene lookup returns CDR1 MNHEY and CDR2 SMNVEV (reference sequence). The CDR3: CASSLSPSYEQYF. CDR3 DNA: TGTGCCAGCAGTTTATCTCCTTCCTACGAGCAGTACTTC.

The genes are TRBV27 and TRBJ2-7, with TRBD1 identical over 7 bases. Germline V gene data show CDR1 as MNHEY and CDR2 as SMNVEV (reference sequence). CDR3 length: 15 residues. J was trimmed by 7 bases and V by 8 bases; bases with no gene match: 17. CDR3 in amino acids: CASSLDRQGGGEQYF. DNA of the CDR3: TGTGCCAGCTCTCTCGATCGACAGGGCGGAGGTGAGCAGTACTTC.

This clone showed up just a few times. The chain uses TRBV30 and TRBJ1-1, with a weak D call TRBD1 (5 bases). In germline, CDR1 is GTSNPN, CDR2 SVGIG (reference sequence). CDR3 length: 12 residues. Trimming removed 5 bases from V and 1 base from J, with 8 bases in between. CDR3 DNA sequence: TGTGCCTGGGGGAGGGGGAACACTGAAGCTTTCTTT. This codes for CAWGRGNTEAFF.

The chain employs TRBV7-2 and TRBJ2-7; D perhaps matches TRBD1 (6 bases). Germline assignment: CDR1 SGHTA and CDR2 FQGNSA. The CDR3 loop spans 15 amino acids. Trimming stripped 3 bases from V and 0 bases from J, with 12 bases between. The chain's CDR3 is CASSFRQASSYEQYF. The CDR3 DNA is TGTGCCAGCAGCTTTCGACAGGCGAGCTCCTACGAGCAGTACTTC.

This sequence joins TRBV7-9 and TRBJ2-7; D unclear. Germline CDR1 and CDR2: SEHNR and FQNEAQ (reference sequence). The germline V and J ends were trimmed by 5 bases and 2 bases, with 7 bases remaining between them. The length of the CDR3 is 12 residues. In DNA form, the CDR3 reads TGTGCCAGCAGCCCGGGTGCCTACGAGCAGTACTTC. Translation: CASSPGAYEQYF.

This clone has more than one count but fewer than ten. This chain uses TRBV4-1 with TRBJ2-1; 10 bases agree with TRBD2. This CDR3 contains 17 residues. V shed 0 bases and J 1 base; nucleotides not matched to a gene: 3. Germline CDR1 and CDR2: MGHRA and YSYEKL. Here the CDR3 reads CASSQDGLAASYNEQFF. CDR3 DNA sequence: TGCGCCAGCAGCCAAGATGGACTAGCGGCTTCCTACAATGAGCAGTTCTTC.